Described below is a single TCR beta chain sequence and its context. The CDR3 consists of 12 residues. Per the germline V gene, CDR1 is SGHTA and CDR2 is FQGNSA. Deletions cut 2 bases from V and 7 bases from J, with 8 bases between. TCRdb's copy holds only in-frame clones and misses some; the assay was immunoSEQ multiplex PCR. This repertoire shows about 380,000 clones, more than 75% found once; its top ten account for roughly 1.2%. This record belongs to a study of blood T cell repertoires in COVID-19. Turning to the study itself: Samples taken during acute and convalescent COVID-19 were collected in the United States, Italy and Spain.

Participants were aged about 18 to 89 years from 24 US areas. Clinical history as reported by participants underpinned cohort assignment. Symptom resolution, clearance, or two negative PCRs marked the recovered donors of Cohort 3. The chain carries TRBV7-2 and TRBJ1-1, with TRBD1 as a possible D gene (5 bases). The TCR comes from a woman in her late teens or twenties who had recovered from COVID-19. The specimen sequenced was PBMCs or T cells enriched from blood (not recorded which). The CDR3 DNA reads TGTGCCAGCAGCTTAAGGGACTTTGAAGCTTTCTTT. Amino acids: CASSLRDFEAFF.